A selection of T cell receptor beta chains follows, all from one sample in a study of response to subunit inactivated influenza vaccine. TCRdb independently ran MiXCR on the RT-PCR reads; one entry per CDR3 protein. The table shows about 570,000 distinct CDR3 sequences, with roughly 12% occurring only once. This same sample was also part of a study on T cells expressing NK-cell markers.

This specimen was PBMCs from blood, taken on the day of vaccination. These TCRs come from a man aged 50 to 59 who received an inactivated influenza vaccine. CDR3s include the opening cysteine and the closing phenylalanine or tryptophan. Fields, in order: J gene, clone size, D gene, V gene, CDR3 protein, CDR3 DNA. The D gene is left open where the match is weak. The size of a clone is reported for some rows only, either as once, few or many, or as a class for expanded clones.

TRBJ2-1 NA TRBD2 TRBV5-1 CASSLTGGPFNEQFF TGCGCCAGCAGCTTGACGGGAGGGCCTTTCAATGAGCAGTTCTTC
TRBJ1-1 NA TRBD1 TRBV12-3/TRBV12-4 CASRAGGTGNTEAFF TGTGCCAGCAGGGCCGGGGGGACAGGGAACACTGAAGCTTTCTTT
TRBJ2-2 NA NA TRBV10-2 CASSQLAANTGELFF TGCGCCAGCAGTCAGTTAGCGGCGAACACCGGGGAGCTGTTTTTT
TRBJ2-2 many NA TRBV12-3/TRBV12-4 CASRPLQGGGGELFF TGTGCCAGCAGACCCTTACAGGGTGGAGGCGGGGAGCTGTTTTTT
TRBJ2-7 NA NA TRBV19 CASSIPGGYEQYF TGTGCCAGTAGTATACCTGGCGGCTACGAGCAGTACTTC
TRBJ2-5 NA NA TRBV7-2 CASSLVHTRVEETQYF TGTGCCAGCAGCTTAGTCCATACGAGGGTGGAAGAGACCCAGTACTTC
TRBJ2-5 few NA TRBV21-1 CASSNDGKETQYF TGTGCCAGCAGCAATGACGGTAAAGAGACCCAGTACTTC
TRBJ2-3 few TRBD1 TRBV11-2 CASSLAWDRGINTQYF TGTGCCAGCAGCTTAGCTTGGGACAGGGGGATCAATACGCAGTATTTT
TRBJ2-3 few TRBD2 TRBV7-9 CASSRSSGGASDTQYF TGTGCCAGCAGCCGGTCTAGCGGGGGGGCCTCAGATACGCAGTATTTT
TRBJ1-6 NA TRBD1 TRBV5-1 CASAPGQQDSPLHF TGCGCCAGCGCCCCGGGACAGCAGGATTCACCCCTCCACTTT
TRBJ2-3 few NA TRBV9 CASSVRGSSTDTQYF TGTGCCAGCAGCGTACGGGGCAGTAGCACAGATACGCAGTATTTT
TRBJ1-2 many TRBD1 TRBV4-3 CASSQGQGAEGYTF TGCGCCAGCAGCCAGGGACAGGGGGCTGAGGGCTACACCTTC
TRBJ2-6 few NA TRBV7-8 CASSLWGANVLTF TGTGCCAGCAGCTTATGGGGGGCCAACGTCCTGACTTTC
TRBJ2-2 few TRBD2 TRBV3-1 CASMRGTGELFF TGTGCCAGCATGCGGGGGACCGGGGAGCTGTTTTTT
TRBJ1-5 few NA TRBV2 CASSGDGTDSNQPQHF TGTGCCAGCAGTGGAGATGGGACGGATAGCAATCAGCCCCAGCATTTT
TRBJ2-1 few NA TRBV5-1 CASSLVQGPVNEQFF TGCGCCAGCAGCTTGGTTCAGGGGCCGGTCAATGAGCAGTTCTTC
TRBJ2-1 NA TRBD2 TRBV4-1 CASSRSGTYNEQFF TGCGCCAGCAGCCGTAGCGGGACTTACAATGAGCAGTTCTTC
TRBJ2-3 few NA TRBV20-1 CSAARGGLTDTQYF TGCAGTGCTGCGCGAGGGGGGCTGACAGATACGCAGTATTTT
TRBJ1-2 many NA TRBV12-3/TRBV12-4 CASSPLTGGRGGYTF TGTGCCAGCAGTCCCCTAACGGGGGGCAGAGGAGGCTACACCTTC
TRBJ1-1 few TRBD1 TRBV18 CASLPPTGGRTEAFF TGTGCCAGCTTACCCCCGACAGGGGGACGAACTGAAGCTTTCTTT
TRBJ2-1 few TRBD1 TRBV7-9 CASSQDRPYNEQFF TGTGCCAGCAGCCAGGACAGGCCATACAATGAGCAGTTCTTC
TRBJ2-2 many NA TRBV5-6 CASSNGGAVVGPGELFF TGTGCCAGCAGCAACGGCGGGGCGGTGGTAGGCCCCGGGGAGCTGTTTTTT
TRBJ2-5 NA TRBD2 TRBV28 CASSMLAGGIQETQYF TGTGCCAGCAGTATGCTAGCGGGAGGTATCCAAGAGACCCAGTACTTC
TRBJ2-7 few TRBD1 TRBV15 CATSRGQGAYEQYF TGTGCCACCAGCAGGGGACAGGGGGCCTACGAGCAGTACTTC
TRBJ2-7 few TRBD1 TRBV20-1 CSARPPRRGQGEQYF TGCAGTGCTAGACCTCCGAGGAGGGGACAGGGTGAGCAGTACTTC
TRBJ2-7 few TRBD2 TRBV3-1 CASSQGSRGSYEQYF TGTGCCAGCAGCCAAGGATCGCGCGGGAGCTACGAGCAGTACTTC
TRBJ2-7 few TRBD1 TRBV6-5 CASRLGQGKVYF TGTGCCAGCAGACTCGGACAGGGGAAGGTGTACTTC
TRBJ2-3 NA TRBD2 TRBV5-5 CASSLGSSGSLNTQYF TGTGCCAGCAGCTTGGGTTCTAGCGGTAGTCTAAATACGCAGTATTTT
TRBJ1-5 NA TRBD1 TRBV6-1 CASSEDRGPFNQPQHF TGTGCCAGCAGTGAGGACAGGGGCCCTTTTAATCAGCCCCAGCATTTT
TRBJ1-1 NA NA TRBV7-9 CASSPGDRSEAFF TGTGCCAGCAGCCCGGGTGACAGGAGTGAAGCTTTCTTT
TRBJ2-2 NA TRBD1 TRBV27 CASSFAGGAGELFF TGTGCCAGCAGTTTTGCAGGGGGTGCCGGGGAGCTGTTTTTT
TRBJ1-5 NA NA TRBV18 CASSLRPGVDQPQHF TGTGCCAGCTCCCTGCGGCCCGGGGTGGATCAGCCCCAGCATTTT
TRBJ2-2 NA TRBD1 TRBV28 CASRPSRTGGFNTGELFF TGTGCCAGCAGGCCTTCAAGGACAGGGGGCTTCAACACCGGGGAGCTGTTTTTT
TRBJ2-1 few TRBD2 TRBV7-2 CASIKTSGIYNEQFF TGTGCCAGCATTAAGACTAGCGGGATATACAATGAGCAGTTCTTC
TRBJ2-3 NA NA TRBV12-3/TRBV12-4 CASSRTRWTYADTQYF TGTGCCAGCAGCAGAACTCGATGGACTTACGCAGATACGCAGTATTTT
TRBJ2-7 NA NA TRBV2 CASSPGRLYYEQYF TGTGCCAGCAGCCCGGGACGGCTCTACTACGAGCAGTACTTC
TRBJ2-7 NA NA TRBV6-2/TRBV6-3 CASSFYSYEQYF TGTGCCAGCAGTTTTTACAGCTACGAGCAGTACTTC
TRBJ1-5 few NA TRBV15 CATSRTDSGDQPQHF TGTGCCACCAGCAGGACTGACAGTGGCGATCAGCCCCAGCATTTT
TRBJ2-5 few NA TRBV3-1 CASSQGEDQGTQYF TGTGCCAGCAGCCAAGGCGAGGACCAAGGGACCCAGTACTTC
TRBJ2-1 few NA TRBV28 CASSSGKPTYNEQFF TGTGCCAGCAGTTCCGGGAAACCTACATACAATGAGCAGTTCTTC
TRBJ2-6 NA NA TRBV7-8 CASSQSRAGANVLTF TGTGCCAGCAGCCAATCAAGGGCTGGGGCCAACGTCCTGACTTTC
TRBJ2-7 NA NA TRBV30 CAWSPPGRNEQYF TGTGCCTGGAGTCCGCCGGGGAGAAACGAGCAGTACTTC
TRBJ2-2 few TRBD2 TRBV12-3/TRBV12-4 CASKRTSGTTGELFF TGTGCCAGCAAGAGGACTAGCGGGACGACCGGGGAGCTGTTTTTT
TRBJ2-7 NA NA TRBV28 CASSFPGSYEQYF TGTGCCAGCAGTTTCCCAGGGTCCTACGAGCAGTACTTC
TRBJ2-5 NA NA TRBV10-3 CAIQADQGGETQYF TGTGCCATCCAGGCGGACCAGGGAGGAGAGACCCAGTACTTC
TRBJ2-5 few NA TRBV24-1 CATSDPDPEETQYF TGTGCCACCAGTGATCCCGACCCTGAAGAGACCCAGTACTTC
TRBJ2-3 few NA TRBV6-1 CASSEIGGRADTQYF TGTGCCAGCAGTGAGATAGGAGGGCGGGCAGATACGCAGTATTTT